This paragraph covers one T cell receptor (beta chain) sequence. The antigen is undetermined. These data originate in a study of T cells in Graves' hyperthyroidism and ophthalmopathy. Trimming cost V 5 bases and J 2 bases; bases outside gene matches: 1. CDR1 and CDR2 from the germline V gene are SQVTM and ANQGSEA. CDR3 length: 14 residues. Study conclusions and caveats: Most thyroid clonotypes expanded above 0.001 were also detected in blood.

Researchers took RNA transcripts and amplified the TCR beta CDR3 regions from them. TCR CDR3 regions were first amplified by RT-PCR with HTBI primers. Via MiXCR, TCRdb re-called the multiplex PCR reads, giving one row per CDR3 protein. The sample carries about 640,000 distinct CDR3 sequences, less than 25% recorded once. The sequencing sample was made of blood. J is TRBJ2-5 and V is TRBV29-1, with 14 bases that match TRBD2. The sequence came from a man under 40 with Graves' ophthalmopathy. The CDR3 nucleotides are TGCAGCGTTAGGACTAGCGGGAGGCAAGAGACCCAGTACTTC. Protein sequence: CSVRTSGRQETQYF. Filled out from reference TRBV29-1 and TRBJ2-5, the complete variable domain reads SAVISQKPSRDICQRGTSLTIQCQVDSQVTMMFWYRQQPGQSLTLIATANQGSEATYESGFVIDKFPISRPNLTFSTLTVSNMSPEDSSIYLCSVRTSGRQETQYFGPGTRLLVL.